This paragraph reports one T cell receptor (beta chain). Its target is not known. Within the sample, other DNA sequences also encode this same CDR3. This sample's treatment: some 19 received Ad26.COV2.S at low or high dose, single or two shots; 5 received placebo; per-sample allocation not given. The samples were gathered on day 63 after the first injection of vaccine or placebo. The vaccine antigen was prefusion-stabilized Wuhan SARS-CoV-2 spike. The sample belongs to a study of Ad26.COV2.S vaccination and SARS-CoV-2 variants. Study-wide context: Intramuscular Ad26.COV2.S at 5x10^10 or 1x10^11 viral particles.

V gave up 3 bases and J gave up 4 bases; unmatched junction bases: 6. The CDR3 runs to 14 residues. The germline gives CDR1 SQVTM, CDR2 ANQGSEA. Study results and caveats: Compared with placebo recipients, vaccine recipients had higher spike-specific TCR breadth.

The data were produced by immunoSEQ multiplex PCR, yet TCRdb's version contains in-frame clones alone and is incomplete. The table has about 480,000 clones, around 88% seen once. The source material was peripheral blood, sampled in a trial of Ad26.COV2.S vaccine versus placebo. The origin of this receptor is a person between 18 and 65 years old who received the Ad26.COV2.S COVID-19 vaccine or a placebo. J is TRBJ2-1 and V is TRBV29-1, with 7 positions matching TRBD2. CDR3 nucleotides: TGCAGCGTTGACGCGAGCGGGACTTACAATGAGCAGTTCTTC. Its protein is CSVDASGTYNEQFF.